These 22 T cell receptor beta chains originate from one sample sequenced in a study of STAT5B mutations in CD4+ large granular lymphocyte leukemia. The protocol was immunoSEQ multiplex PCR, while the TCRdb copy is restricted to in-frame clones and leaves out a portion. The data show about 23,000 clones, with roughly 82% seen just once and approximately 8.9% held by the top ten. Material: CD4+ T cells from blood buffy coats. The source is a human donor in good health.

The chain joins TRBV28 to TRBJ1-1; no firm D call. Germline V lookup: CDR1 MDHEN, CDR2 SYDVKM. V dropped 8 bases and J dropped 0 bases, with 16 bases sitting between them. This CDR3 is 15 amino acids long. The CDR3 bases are TGTGCCAGCTGCTCAGTTGGGGAAATGAACACTGAAGCTTTCTTT. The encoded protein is CASCSVGEMNTEAFF.

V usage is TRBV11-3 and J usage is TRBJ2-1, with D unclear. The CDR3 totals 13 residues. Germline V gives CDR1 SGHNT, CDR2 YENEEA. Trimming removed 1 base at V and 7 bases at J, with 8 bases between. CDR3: CASSLGVLNEQFF. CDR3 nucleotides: TGTGCCAGCAGCTTAGGTGTACTGAATGAGCAGTTCTTC. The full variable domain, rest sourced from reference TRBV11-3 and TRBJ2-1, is EAGVVQSPRYKIIEKKQPVAFWCNPISGHNTLYWYLQNLGQGPELLIRYENEEAVDDSQLPKDRFSAERLKGVDSTLKIQPAELGDSAVYLCASSLGVLNEQFFGPGTRLTVL.

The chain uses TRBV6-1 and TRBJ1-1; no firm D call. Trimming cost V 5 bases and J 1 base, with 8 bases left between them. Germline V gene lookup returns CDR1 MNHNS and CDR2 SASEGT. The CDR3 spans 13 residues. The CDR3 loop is CASSSRGNTEAFF. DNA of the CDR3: TGTGCCAGCAGTTCACGAGGGAACACTGAAGCTTTCTTT.

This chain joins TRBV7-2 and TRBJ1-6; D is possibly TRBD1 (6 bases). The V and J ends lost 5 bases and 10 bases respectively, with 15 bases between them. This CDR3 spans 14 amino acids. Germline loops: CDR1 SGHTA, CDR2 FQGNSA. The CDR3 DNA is TGTGCCAGCAGCCTAACAGGGATAAACTCACCCCTCCACTTT. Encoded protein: CASSLTGINSPLHF.

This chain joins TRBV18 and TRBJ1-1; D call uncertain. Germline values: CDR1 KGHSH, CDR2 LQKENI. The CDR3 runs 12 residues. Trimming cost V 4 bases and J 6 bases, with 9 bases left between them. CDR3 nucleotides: TGTGCCAGCTCACTTCCCAACGCTGAAGCTTTCTTT. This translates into CASSLPNAEAFF.

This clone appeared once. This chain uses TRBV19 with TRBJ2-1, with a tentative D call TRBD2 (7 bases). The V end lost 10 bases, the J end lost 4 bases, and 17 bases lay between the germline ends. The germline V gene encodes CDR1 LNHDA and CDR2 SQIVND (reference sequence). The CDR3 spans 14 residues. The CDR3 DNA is TGTGCCACCACGAGGGAGGGGGGGTACAATGAGCAGTTCTTC. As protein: CATTREGGYNEQFF.

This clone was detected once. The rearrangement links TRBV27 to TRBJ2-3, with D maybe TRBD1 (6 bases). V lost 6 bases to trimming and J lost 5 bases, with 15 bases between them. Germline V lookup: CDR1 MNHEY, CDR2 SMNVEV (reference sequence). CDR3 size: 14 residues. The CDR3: CASRDSSLEDTQYF. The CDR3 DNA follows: TGTGCCAGCAGGGACAGCTCATTAGAAGATACGCAGTATTTT.

The DNA of the CDR3 is TGTGCCAGCAGTCATAACAGGGGAGGATTCGGGGAGCTGTTTTTT. This encodes CASSHNRGGFGELFF. The rearrangement joins TRBV27 to TRBJ2-2; perhaps TRBD1 as D (7 bases). V lost 5 bases to trimming and J lost 7 bases, with 17 bases between them. Germline CDR1 MNHEY, CDR2 SMNVEV (reference sequence). CDR3 length: 15 amino acids.

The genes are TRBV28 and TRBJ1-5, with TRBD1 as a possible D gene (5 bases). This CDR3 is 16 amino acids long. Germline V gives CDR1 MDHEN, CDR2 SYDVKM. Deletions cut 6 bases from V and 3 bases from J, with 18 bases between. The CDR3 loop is CASSRAGAGNNQPQHF. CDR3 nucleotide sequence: TGTGCCAGCAGCCGCGCTGGGGCAGGTAACAATCAGCCCCAGCATTTT.

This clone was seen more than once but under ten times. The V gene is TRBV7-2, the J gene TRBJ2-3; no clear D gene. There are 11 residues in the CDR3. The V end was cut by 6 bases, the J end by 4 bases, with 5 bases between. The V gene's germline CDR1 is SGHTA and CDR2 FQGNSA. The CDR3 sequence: CASSSSDTQYF. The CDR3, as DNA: TGTGCCAGCAGTTCCTCAGATACGCAGTATTTT.

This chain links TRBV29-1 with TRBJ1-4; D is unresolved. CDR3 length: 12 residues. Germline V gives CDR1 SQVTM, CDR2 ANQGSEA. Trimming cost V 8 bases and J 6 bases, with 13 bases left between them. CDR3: CSYLGGDEKLFF. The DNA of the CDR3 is TGCAGCTACCTTGGAGGAGATGAAAAACTGTTTTTT. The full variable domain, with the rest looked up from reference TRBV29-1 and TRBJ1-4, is SAVISQKPSRDICQRGTSLTIQCQVDSQVTMMFWYRQQPGQSLTLIATANQGSEATYESGFVIDKFPISRPNLTFSTLTVSNMSPEDSSIYLCSYLGGDEKLFFGSGTQLSVL.

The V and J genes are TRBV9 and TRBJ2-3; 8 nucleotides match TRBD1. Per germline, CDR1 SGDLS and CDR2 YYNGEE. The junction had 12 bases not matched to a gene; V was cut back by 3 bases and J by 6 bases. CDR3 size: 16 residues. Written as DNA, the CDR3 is TGTGCCAGCAGCGAGGGACAGGCGGGACTGAGGGATACGCAGTATTTT. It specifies CASSEGQAGLRDTQYF.

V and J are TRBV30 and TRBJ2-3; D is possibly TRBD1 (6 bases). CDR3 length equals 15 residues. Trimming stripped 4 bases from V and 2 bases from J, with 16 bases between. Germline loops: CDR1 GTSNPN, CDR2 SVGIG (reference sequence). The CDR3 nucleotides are TGTGCCTGGACGGGACACCGTTTCTCCACAGATACGCAGTATTTT. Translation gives CAWTGHRFSTDTQYF.

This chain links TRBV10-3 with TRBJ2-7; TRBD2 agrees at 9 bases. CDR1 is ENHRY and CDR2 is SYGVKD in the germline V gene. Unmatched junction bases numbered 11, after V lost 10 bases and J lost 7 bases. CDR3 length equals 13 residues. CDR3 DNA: TGTGCCACCAGACTAGCGGTCTCTTGGGAGCAGTACTTC. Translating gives CATRLAVSWEQYF.

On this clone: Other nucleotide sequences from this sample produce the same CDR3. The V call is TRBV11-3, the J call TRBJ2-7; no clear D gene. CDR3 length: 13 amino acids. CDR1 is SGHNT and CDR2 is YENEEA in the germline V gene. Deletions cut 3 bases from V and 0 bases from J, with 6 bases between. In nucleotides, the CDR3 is TGTGCCAGCAGCTTCGCCAGCTCCTACGAGCAGTACTTC. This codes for CASSFASSYEQYF. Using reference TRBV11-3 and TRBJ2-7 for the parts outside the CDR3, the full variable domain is EAGVVQSPRYKIIEKKQPVAFWCNPISGHNTLYWYLQNLGQGPELLIRYENEEAVDDSQLPKDRFSAERLKGVDSTLKIQPAELGDSAVYLCASSFASSYEQYFGPGTRLTVT.

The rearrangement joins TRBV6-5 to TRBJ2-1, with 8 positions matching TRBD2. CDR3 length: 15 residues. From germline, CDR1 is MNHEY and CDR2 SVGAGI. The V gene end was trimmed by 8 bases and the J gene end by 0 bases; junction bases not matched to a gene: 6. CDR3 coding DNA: TGTGCCAGCCACGGGGGGGACCTCTCCTACAATGAGCAGTTCTTC. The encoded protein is CASHGGDLSYNEQFF.

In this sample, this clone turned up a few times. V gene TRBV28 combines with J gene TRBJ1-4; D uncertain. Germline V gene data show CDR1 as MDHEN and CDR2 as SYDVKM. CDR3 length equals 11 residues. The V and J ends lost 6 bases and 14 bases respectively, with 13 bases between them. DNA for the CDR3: TGTGCCAGCAGCCCAGGTACGAGGCTGTTTTTT. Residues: CASSPGTRLFF.

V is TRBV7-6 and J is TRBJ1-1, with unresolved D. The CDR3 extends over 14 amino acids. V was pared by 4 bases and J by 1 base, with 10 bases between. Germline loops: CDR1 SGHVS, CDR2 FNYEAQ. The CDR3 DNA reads TGTGCCAGCAGCTCCGGGCTAGAGAACACTGAAGCTTTCTTT. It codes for CASSSGLENTEAFF. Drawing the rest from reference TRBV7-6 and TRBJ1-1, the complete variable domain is GAGVSQSPRYKVTKRGQDVALRCDPISGHVSLYWYRQALGQGPEFLTYFNYEAQQDKSGLPNDRFSAERPEGSISTLTIQRTEQRDSAMYRCASSSGLENTEAFFGQGTRLTVV.

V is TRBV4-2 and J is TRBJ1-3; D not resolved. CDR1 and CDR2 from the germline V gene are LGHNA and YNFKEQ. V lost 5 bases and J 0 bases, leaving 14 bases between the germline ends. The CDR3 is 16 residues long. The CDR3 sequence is CASSERNSFSGNTIYF. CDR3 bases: TGTGCCAGCAGCGAGAGGAACAGCTTCTCTGGAAACACCATATATTTT.

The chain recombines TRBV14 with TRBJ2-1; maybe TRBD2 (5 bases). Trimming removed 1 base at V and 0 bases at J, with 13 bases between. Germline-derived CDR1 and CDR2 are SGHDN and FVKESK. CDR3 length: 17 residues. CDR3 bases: TGTGCCAGCAGCCAAGTAACGGGGTGGGGCTCCTACAATGAGCAGTTCTTC. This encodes CASSQVTGWGSYNEQFF.

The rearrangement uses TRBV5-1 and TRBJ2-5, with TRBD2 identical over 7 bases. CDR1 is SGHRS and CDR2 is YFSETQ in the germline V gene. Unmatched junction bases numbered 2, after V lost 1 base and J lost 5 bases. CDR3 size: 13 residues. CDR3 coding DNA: TGCGCCAGCAGCTTGATGGGGGGGGAGACCCAGTACTTC. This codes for CASSLMGGETQYF. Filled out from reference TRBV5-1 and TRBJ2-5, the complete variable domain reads KAGVTQTPRYLIKTRGQQVTLSCSPISGHRSVSWYQQTPGQGLQFLFEYFSETQRNKGNFPGRFSGRQFSNSRSEMNVSTLELGDSALYLCASSLMGGETQYFGPGTRLLVL.

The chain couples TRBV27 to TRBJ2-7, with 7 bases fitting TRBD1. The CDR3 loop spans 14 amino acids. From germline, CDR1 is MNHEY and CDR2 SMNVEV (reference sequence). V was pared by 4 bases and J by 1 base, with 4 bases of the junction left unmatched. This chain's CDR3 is CASSYRQGSYEQYF. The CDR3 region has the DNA TGTGCCAGCAGTTACCGACAGGGTTCCTACGAGCAGTACTTC.